The clone carrying this T cell receptor beta chain was recorded a few times. Its antigen remains unknown. The data derive from a study of T cells after yellow fever vaccination. Findings and caveats of the study: Most primary-vaccination clones reappeared after the booster (about 95% CD4, approximately 88% CD8). A small proportion of clonotypes was detected in both the CD4 and CD8 compartments.

The CDR3 covers 18 residues. The V segment lost 5 bases and the J segment 1 base; nucleotides outside the gene matches: 10. Germline V gene lookup returns CDR1 MNHEY and CDR2 SVGEGT. 5'RACE template switching generated TCR cDNA, adding a universal primer site and UMIs. MiXCR, run by TCRdb on the 5' RACE reads, gives a single entry per CDR3 protein. The sample contains roughly 300,000 distinct CDR3 sequences, 8% to 9.5% of which appear only once. The chain links TRBV6-2 or TRBV6-3 to TRBJ2-5; 13 bases are a match to TRBD2. Source: PBMCs, taken 35 to 50 days after the first yellow fever vaccination. The source of this sequence is a man between 18 and 35 years old who received the YFV17D yellow fever vaccine. The CDR3 DNA is TGTGCCAGCAGTCCCAGGACTAGCGGGGGCCCCACCCAAGAGACCCAGTACTTC. It specifies CASSPRTSGGPTQETQYF.